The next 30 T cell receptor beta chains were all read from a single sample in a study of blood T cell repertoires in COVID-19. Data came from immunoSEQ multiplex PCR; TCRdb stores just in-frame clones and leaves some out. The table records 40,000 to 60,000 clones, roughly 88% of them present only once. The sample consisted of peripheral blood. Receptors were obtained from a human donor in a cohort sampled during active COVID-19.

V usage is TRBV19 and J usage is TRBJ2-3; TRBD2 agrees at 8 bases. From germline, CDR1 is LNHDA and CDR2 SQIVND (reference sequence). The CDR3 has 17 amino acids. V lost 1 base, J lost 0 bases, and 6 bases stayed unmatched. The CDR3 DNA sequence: TGTGCCAGTAGTATAGGACAAGCGGGGGCGAGCACAGATACGCAGTATTTT. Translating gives CASSIGQAGASTDTQYF. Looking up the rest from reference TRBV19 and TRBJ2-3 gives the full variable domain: DGGITQSPKYLFRKEGQNVTLSCEQNLNHDAMYWYRQDPGQGLRLIYYSQIVNDFQKGDIAEGYSVSREKKESFPLTVTSAQKNPTAFYLCASSIGQAGASTDTQYFGPGTRLTVL.

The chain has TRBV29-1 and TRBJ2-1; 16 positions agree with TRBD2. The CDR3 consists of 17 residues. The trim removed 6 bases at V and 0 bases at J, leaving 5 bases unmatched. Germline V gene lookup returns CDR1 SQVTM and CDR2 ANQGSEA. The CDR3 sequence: CSVMGLAGGSSYNEQFF. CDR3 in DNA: TGCAGCGTCATGGGACTAGCGGGGGGGAGCTCCTACAATGAGCAGTTCTTC.

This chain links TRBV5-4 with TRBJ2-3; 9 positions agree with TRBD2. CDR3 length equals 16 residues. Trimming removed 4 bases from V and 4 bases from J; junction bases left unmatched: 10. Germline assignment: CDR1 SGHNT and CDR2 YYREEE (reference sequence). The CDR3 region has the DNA TGTGCCAGCAGCCTCAAGCGGGAGGTGTGGGCAGATACGCAGTATTTT. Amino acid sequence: CASSLKREVWADTQYF. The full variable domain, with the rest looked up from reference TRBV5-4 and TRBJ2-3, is ETGVTQSPTHLIKTRGQQVTLRCSSQSGHNTVSWYQQALGQGPQFIFQYYREEENGRGNFPPRFSGLQFPNYSSELNVNALELDDSALYLCASSLKREVWADTQYFGPGTRLTVL.

The CDR3 DNA follows: TGTGCCAGTAGTATAGCGGGAGCCACCGGGGAGCTGTTTTTT. The encoded protein is CASSIAGATGELFF. The genes are TRBV19 and TRBJ2-2; TRBD2 might be the D (6 bases). The CDR3 is 14 residues long. Deletions cut 1 base from V and 4 bases from J, with 7 bases between. CDR1 LNHDA and CDR2 SQIVND come from the germline V gene (reference sequence).

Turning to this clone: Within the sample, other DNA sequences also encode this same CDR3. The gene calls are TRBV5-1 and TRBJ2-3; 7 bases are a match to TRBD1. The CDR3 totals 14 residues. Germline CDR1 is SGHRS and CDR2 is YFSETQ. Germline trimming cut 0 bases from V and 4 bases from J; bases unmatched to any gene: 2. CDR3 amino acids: CASSLGQGSDTQYF. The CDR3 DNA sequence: TGCGCCAGCAGCTTGGGACAGGGCTCAGATACGCAGTATTTT. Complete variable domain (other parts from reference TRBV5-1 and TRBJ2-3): KAGVTQTPRYLIKTRGQQVTLSCSPISGHRSVSWYQQTPGQGLQFLFEYFSETQRNKGNFPGRFSGRQFSNSRSEMNVSTLELGDSALYLCASSLGQGSDTQYFGPGTRLTVL.

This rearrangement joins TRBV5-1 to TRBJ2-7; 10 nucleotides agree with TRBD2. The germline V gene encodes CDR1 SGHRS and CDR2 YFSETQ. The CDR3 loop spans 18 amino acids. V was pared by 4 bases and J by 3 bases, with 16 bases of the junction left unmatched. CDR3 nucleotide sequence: TGCGCCAGCAGCAGAGGTGGGCCCCCAGCGGGAGGGGACTACGAGCAGTACTTC. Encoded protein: CASSRGGPPAGGDYEQYF.

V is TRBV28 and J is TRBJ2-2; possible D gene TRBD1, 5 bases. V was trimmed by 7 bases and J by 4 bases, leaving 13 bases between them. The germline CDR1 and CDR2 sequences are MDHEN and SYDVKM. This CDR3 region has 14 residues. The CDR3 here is CASKGVGGTGELFF. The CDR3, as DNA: TGTGCCAGCAAAGGGGTAGGCGGCACCGGGGAGCTGTTTTTT.

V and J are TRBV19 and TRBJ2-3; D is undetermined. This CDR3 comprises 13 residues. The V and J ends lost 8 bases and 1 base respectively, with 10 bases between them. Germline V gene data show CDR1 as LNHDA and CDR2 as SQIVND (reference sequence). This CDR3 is CASGTTGTDTQYF. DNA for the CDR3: TGTGCCAGTGGCACTACGGGCACAGATACGCAGTATTTT.

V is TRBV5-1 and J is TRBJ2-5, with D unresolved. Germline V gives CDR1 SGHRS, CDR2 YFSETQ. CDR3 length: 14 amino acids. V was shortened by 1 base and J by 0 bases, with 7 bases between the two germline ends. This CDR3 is CASSLYSDQETQYF. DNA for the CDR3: TGCGCCAGCAGCTTGTACTCGGACCAAGAGACCCAGTACTTC.

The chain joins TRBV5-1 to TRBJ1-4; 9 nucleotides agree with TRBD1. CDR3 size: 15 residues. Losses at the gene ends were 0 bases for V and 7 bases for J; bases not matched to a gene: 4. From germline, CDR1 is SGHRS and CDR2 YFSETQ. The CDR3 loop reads CASSLEGTGTEKLFF. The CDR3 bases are TGCGCCAGCAGCTTGGAGGGGACAGGGACTGAAAAACTGTTTTTT.

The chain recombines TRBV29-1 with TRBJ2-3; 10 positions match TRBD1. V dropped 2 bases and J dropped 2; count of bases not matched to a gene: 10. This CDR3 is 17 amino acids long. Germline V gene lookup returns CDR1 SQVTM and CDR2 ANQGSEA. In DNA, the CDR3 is TGCAGCGTTGAAAAGGAGGTGGGACAGGGGTACACAGATACGCAGTATTTT. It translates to CSVEKEVGQGYTDTQYF.

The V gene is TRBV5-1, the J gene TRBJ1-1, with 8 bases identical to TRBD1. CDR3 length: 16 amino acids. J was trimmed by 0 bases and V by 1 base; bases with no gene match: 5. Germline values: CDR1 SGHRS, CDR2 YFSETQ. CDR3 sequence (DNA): TGCGCCAGCAGCTTGTATCAGGGGGCGGTGAACACTGAAGCTTTCTTT. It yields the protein CASSLYQGAVNTEAFF.

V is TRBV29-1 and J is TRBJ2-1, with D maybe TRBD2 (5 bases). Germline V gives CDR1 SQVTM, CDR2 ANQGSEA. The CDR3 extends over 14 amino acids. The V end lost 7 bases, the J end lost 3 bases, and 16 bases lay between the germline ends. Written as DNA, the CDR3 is TGCAGCGCCAGCTCGGGGTGGGGCTACAATGAGCAGTTCTTC. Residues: CSASSGWGYNEQFF.

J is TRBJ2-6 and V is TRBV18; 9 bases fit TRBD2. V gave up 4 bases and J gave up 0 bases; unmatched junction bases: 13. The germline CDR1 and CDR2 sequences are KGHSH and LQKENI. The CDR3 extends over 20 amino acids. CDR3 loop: CASSLSTSGSTSSGANVLTF. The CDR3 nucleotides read TGTGCCAGCTCACTATCGACTAGCGGAAGTACAAGCTCTGGGGCCAACGTCCTGACTTTC.

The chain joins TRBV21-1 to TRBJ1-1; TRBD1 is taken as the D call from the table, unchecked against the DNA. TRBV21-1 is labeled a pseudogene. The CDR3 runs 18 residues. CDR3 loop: CASSNKRHKVKMNTEAFF. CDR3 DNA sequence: TGTGCCAGCAGCAATAAAAGACATAAGGTAAAGATGAACACTGAAGCTTTCTTT.

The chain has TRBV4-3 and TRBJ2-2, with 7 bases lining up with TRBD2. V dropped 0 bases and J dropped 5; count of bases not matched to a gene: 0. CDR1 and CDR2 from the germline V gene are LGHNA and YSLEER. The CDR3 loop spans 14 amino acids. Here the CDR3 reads CASSQEGGTGELFF. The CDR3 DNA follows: TGCGCCAGCAGCCAAGAGGGGGGGACCGGGGAGCTGTTTTTT.

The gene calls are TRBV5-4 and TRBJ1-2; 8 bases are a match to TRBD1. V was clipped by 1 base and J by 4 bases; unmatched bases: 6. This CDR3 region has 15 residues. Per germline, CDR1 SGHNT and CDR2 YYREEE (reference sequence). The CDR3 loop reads CASSLQDRETYGYTF. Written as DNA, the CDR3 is TGTGCCAGCAGCTTGCAGGACAGGGAAACCTATGGCTACACCTTC.

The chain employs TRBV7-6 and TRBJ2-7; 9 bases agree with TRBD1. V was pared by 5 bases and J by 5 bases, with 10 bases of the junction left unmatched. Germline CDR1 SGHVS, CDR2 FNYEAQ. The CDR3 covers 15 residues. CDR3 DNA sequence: TGTGCCAGCAGCCCGTACGGGACAGGGTCCCACGAGCAGTACTTC. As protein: CASSPYGTGSHEQYF.

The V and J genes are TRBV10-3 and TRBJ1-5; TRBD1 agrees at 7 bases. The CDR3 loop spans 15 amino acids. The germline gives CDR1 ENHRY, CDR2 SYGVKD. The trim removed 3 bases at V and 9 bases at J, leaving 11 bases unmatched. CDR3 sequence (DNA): TGTGCCATCAGTGATAGGGGACAGCCGGTTCGGCCCCAGCATTTT. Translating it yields CAISDRGQPVRPQHF.

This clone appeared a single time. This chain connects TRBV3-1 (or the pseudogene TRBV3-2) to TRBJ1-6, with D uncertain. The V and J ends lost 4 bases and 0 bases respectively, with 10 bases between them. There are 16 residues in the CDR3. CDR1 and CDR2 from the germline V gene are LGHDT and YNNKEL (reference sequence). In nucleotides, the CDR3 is TGTGCCAGCAGCCCCCGCACGAGCTCCTATAATTCACCCCTCCACTTT. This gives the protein CASSPRTSSYNSPLHF.

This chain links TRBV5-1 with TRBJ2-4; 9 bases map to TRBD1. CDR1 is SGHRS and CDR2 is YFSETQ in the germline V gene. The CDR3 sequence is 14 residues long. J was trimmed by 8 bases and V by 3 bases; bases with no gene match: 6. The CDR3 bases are TGCGCCAGCAGCTGGGACAGGGATGTCGACATTCAGTACTTC. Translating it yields CASSWDRDVDIQYF.

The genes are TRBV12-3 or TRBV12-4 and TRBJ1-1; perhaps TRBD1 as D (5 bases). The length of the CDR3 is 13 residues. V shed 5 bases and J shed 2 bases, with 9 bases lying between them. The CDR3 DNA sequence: TGTGCCAGCAGTGTAGGACAAAACACTGAAGCTTTCTTT. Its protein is CASSVGQNTEAFF.

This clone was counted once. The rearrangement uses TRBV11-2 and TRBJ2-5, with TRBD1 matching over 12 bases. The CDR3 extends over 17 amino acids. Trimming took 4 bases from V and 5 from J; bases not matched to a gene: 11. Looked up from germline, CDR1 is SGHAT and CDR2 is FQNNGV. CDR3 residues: CASSSYQGQGAGETQYF. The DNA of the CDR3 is TGTGCCAGCAGCTCGTACCAGGGACAGGGGGCGGGGGAGACCCAGTACTTC.

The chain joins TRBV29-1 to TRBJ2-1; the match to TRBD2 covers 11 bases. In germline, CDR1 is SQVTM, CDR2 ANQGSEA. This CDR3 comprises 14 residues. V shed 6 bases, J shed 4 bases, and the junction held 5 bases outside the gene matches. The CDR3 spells CSVDGTSGYNEQFF. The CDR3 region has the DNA TGCAGCGTAGATGGGACTAGCGGTTACAATGAGCAGTTCTTC.

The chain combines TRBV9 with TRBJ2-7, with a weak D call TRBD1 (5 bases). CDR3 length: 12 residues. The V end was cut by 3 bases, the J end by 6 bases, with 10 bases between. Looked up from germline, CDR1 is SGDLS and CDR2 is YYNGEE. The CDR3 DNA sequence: TGTGCCAGCAGCGCAACAGGATCCGAGCAGTACTTC. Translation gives CASSATGSEQYF.

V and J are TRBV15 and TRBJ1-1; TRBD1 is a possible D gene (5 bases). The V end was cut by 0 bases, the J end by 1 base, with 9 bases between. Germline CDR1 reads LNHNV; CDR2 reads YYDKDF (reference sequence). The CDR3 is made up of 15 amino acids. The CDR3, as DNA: TGTGCCACCAGCAGAGAGGGCAGGGCGAACACTGAAGCTTTCTTT. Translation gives CATSREGRANTEAFF.

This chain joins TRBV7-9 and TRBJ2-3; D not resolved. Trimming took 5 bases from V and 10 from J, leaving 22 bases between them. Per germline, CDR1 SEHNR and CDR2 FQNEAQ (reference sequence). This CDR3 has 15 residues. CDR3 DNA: TGTGCCAGCAGCCCCGATAGTACCCGCCCCCCCCCGCAGTATTTT. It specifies CASSPDSTRPPPQYF. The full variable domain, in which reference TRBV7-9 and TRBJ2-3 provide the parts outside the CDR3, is DTGVSQNPRHKITKRGQNVTFRCDPISEHNRLYWYRQTLGQGPEFLTYFQNEAQLEKSRLLSDRFSAERPKGSFSTLEIQRTEQGDSAMYLCASSPDSTRPPPQYFGPGTRLTVL.

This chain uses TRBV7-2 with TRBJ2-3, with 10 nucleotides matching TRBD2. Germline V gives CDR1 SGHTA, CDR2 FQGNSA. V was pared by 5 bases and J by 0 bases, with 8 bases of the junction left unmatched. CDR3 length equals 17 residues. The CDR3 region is CASSPLTSGASTDTQYF. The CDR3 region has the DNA TGTGCCAGCAGCCCCCTAACTAGCGGGGCTAGCACAGATACGCAGTATTTT. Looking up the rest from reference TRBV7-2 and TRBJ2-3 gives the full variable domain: GAGVSQSPSNKVTEKGKDVELRCDPISGHTALYWYRQSLGQGLEFLIYFQGNSAPDKSGLPSDRFSAERTGGSVSTLTIQRTQQEDSAVYLCASSPLTSGASTDTQYFGPGTRLTVL.

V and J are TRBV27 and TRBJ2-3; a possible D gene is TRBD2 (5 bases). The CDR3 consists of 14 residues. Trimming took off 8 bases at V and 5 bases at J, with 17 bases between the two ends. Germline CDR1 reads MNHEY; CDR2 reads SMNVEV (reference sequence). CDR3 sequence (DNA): TGTGCCAGCCGAGGACTGGACCTCATAGATACGCAGTATTTT. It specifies CASRGLDLIDTQYF.

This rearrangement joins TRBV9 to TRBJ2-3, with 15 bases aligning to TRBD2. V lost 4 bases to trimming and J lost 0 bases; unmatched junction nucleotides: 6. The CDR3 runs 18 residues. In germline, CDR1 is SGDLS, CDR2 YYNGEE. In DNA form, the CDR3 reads TGTGCCAGCAGCCAGGGACTAGCGGGGGGTACTAGCACAGATACGCAGTATTTT. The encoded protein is CASSQGLAGGTSTDTQYF.